These 7 T cell receptor beta chains came from one sample sequenced in a study of post-analysis software for immune sequencing data. Study-level results: With TRBV5-6, TRBV5-1 and TRBV20-1 included, 5 or 6 TRBV segments were more frequent in patients than in controls.

Unique molecular identifiers featured in each of the TCR beta cDNA libraries. MiXCR was run by TCRdb on the PCR reads, yielding one entry per CDR3 protein. The sample includes 400,000 to 500,000 distinct CDR3 sequences, 30% to 45% of them seen just once. Their antigen targets remain unknown. Material: blood. These receptors all stem from a girl aged 2-10 years with multiple sclerosis.

This chain joins TRBV7-9 and TRBJ2-7; the match to TRBD1 covers 8 bases. Losses at the gene ends were 5 bases for V and 2 bases for J; bases not matched to a gene: 8. The germline CDR1 and CDR2 sequences are SEHNR and FQNEAQ (reference sequence). The CDR3 length is 15 residues. CDR3 loop: CASSATQGGTYEQYF. The CDR3 nucleotides are TGTGCCAGCAGCGCTACACAGGGGGGAACCTACGAGCAGTACTTC.

The rearrangement links TRBV3-1 to TRBJ1-2; D might be TRBD1 (5 bases). CDR1 is LGHDT and CDR2 is YNNKEL in the germline V gene (reference sequence). The CDR3 runs 15 residues. Trimming removed 0 bases at V and 1 base at J, with 9 bases between. The CDR3 region has the DNA TGTGCCAGCAGCCAAGATGTGGGGGTTAACTATGGCTACACCTTC. Protein product: CASSQDVGVNYGYTF.

The chain is built from TRBV6-6 and TRBJ2-4; D ambiguous. The DNA end lines up better with TRBJ2-7; the J call may be wrong. The CDR3 runs 15 residues. Germline CDR1 MNHNY, CDR2 SVGAGI (reference sequence). The CDR3 DNA follows: TGTGCCAGCAGTTACTCCTCTGGACCTGGGGACGAGCAGTACTTC. The encoded protein is CASSYSSGPGDEQYF.

This clonotype occurred a few times. The chain has TRBV20-1 and TRBJ2-4; 9 nucleotides match TRBD1. The better agreement between TRBJ2-7 and the DNA end casts doubt on the J call. Germline V gene sequence: CDR1 DFQATT, CDR2 SNEGSKA (reference sequence). This CDR3 spans 14 amino acids. CDR3 protein: CSARGDRVTYEQYF. For the CDR3, the DNA is TGCAGTGCTAGAGGGGACAGGGTAACCTACGAGCAGTACTTC.

The chain joins TRBV6-1 to TRBJ2-7; 10 bases are shared with TRBD1. The CDR3 length is 17 residues. Unmatched junction bases numbered 9, after V lost 2 bases and J lost 2 bases. Looked up from germline, CDR1 is MNHNS and CDR2 is SASEGT. CDR3 in amino acids: CASSELPGTGAPYEQYF. In DNA form, the CDR3 reads TGTGCCAGCAGTGAACTTCCCGGGACAGGGGCCCCCTACGAGCAGTACTTC.

V usage is TRBV25-1 and J usage is TRBJ1-2; the D is unclear. The CDR3 runs 12 residues. Germline V CDR1 and CDR2: MGHDK, SYGVNS. Deletions cut 0 bases from V and 8 bases from J, with 7 bases between. The CDR3 DNA sequence: TGTGCCAGCAGTGAATATAAACGGGGCTACACCTTC. It translates to CASSEYKRGYTF.

CDR3 DNA sequence: TGTGCCAGCAGCCCTATTCGGGAAGAGACCCAGTACTTC. It specifies CASSPIREETQYF. The V gene is TRBV11-2, the J gene TRBJ2-5, with D uncertain. Germline assignment: CDR1 SGHAT and CDR2 FQNNGV. Trimming shortened V by 5 bases and J by 3 bases, and 10 bases separated the two germline ends. The CDR3 is 13 residues long.